The 21 T cell receptor beta chains below all came from one sample that was sequenced in a study of blood T cell repertoires in COVID-19. Data came from immunoSEQ multiplex PCR; TCRdb stores just in-frame clones and leaves some out. The top ten hold 0.5% to 0.65% of the sample, which has roughly 160,000 clones, approximately 91% seen once. The material sequenced was peripheral blood. Receptors originate from a man in his fifties with acute or convalescent COVID-19.

The chain uses TRBV30 and TRBJ2-3, with unresolved D. The germline V and J ends were trimmed by 2 bases and 4 bases, with 7 bases remaining between them. Germline-derived CDR1 and CDR2 are GTSNPN and SVGIG (reference sequence). This CDR3 region has 12 residues. The CDR3 sequence: CAWSSRADTQYF. The CDR3 region has the DNA TGTGCCTGGAGTAGCCGCGCAGATACGCAGTATTTT.

This chain connects TRBV6-2 or TRBV6-3 to TRBJ1-6, with D unclear. Germline CDR1 reads MNHEY; CDR2 reads SVGEGT. Trimming shortened V by 4 bases and J by 4 bases, and 5 bases separated the two germline ends. There are 13 residues in the CDR3. CDR3 in amino acids: CASSWAYNSPLHF. The CDR3 DNA sequence: TGTGCCAGCAGTTGGGCTTATAATTCACCCCTCCACTTT.

CDR3 in amino acids: CASSPTGTGIVKLFF. As DNA, the CDR3 is TGTGCCAGCAGTCCTACCGGGACAGGGATCGTAAAACTGTTTTTT. The chain recombines TRBV28 with TRBJ1-4; 9 nucleotides align to TRBD1. Germline CDR1 and CDR2: MDHEN and SYDVKM. V shed 5 bases, J shed 10 bases, and the junction held 11 bases outside the gene matches. There are 15 residues in the CDR3.

The chain links TRBV7-2 to TRBJ2-3, with TRBD2 matching over 9 bases. With V trimmed by 4 bases and J by 4 bases, 12 bases remained unmatched. The germline V gene has CDR1 SGHTA and CDR2 FQGNSA. CDR3 size: 17 residues. This chain's CDR3 is CASSSFFSGRLADTQYF. The CDR3 nucleotides read TGTGCCAGCAGCTCGTTTTTTAGCGGGAGATTAGCAGATACGCAGTATTTT. Based on the CDR3 plus reference TRBV7-2 and TRBJ2-3, the full variable domain is GAGVSQSPSNKVTEKGKDVELRCDPISGHTALYWYRQSLGQGLEFLIYFQGNSAPDKSGLPSDRFSAERTGGSVSTLTIQRTQQEDSAVYLCASSSFFSGRLADTQYFGPGTRLTVL.

This chain uses TRBV9 with TRBJ1-2, with 9 nucleotides matching TRBD1. The CDR3 consists of 16 residues. The J segment lost 7 bases and the V segment lost 0 bases, leaving 10 bases of the junction unmatched. The germline V gene encodes CDR1 SGDLS and CDR2 YYNGEE. CDR3 in amino acids: CASSVVETGGISGYTF. DNA for the CDR3: TGTGCCAGCAGCGTAGTAGAGACAGGGGGAATCTCTGGCTACACCTTC.

CDR3 protein: CASSFSGQETQYF. CDR3 sequence (DNA): TGTGCCAGCAGCTTTAGCGGCCAAGAGACCCAGTACTTC. J is TRBJ2-5 and V is TRBV11-1; a possible D gene is TRBD2 (6 bases). Trimming pared 3 bases from V and 1 base from J, leaving 6 bases between. This CDR3 has 13 amino acids. Germline CDR1 is SGHAT and CDR2 is FQDESV (reference sequence).

V gene TRBV6-1 combines with J gene TRBJ1-3; D ambiguous. The CDR3 is 15 residues long. Germline V gives CDR1 MNHNS, CDR2 SASEGT. V was cut by 2 bases and J by 2 bases, with 10 bases left in between. CDR3 protein: CASSELLGPGNTIYF. CDR3 nucleotide sequence: TGTGCCAGCAGTGAACTCCTAGGCCCTGGAAACACCATATATTTT.

The rearrangement joins TRBV7-2 to TRBJ2-5, with 12 nucleotides matching TRBD2. With V trimmed by 5 bases and J by 3 bases, 7 bases remained unmatched. Germline V CDR1 and CDR2: SGHTA, FQGNSA. CDR3 length: 16 amino acids. The CDR3 region is CASSAWTSGEKETQYF. The CDR3 DNA sequence: TGTGCCAGCAGCGCCTGGACTAGCGGGGAGAAAGAGACCCAGTACTTC.

The chain is built from TRBV28 and TRBJ1-1; D uncertain. Germline V gene data show CDR1 as MDHEN and CDR2 as SYDVKM. Trimming removed 8 bases at V and 11 bases at J, with 12 bases between. The CDR3 extends over 10 amino acids. As DNA, the CDR3 is TGTGCCAGCGCTGCGGGAGTTGCTTTCTTT. It codes for CASAAGVAFF.

The chain has TRBV7-9 and TRBJ2-4, with 10 positions matching TRBD1. CDR1 is SEHNR, CDR2 FQNEAQ, per germline (reference sequence). CDR3 length equals 13 residues. Trimming removed 0 bases from V and 10 bases from J; junction bases left unmatched: 0. The CDR3 region is CASSLAGQGIQYF. In nucleotides, the CDR3 is TGTGCCAGCAGCTTAGCGGGACAGGGGATTCAGTACTTC. Looking up the rest from reference TRBV7-9 and TRBJ2-4 gives the full variable domain: DTGVSQNPRHKITKRGQNVTFRCDPISEHNRLYWYRQTLGQGPEFLTYFQNEAQLEKSRLLSDRFSAERPKGSFSTLEIQRTEQGDSAMYLCASSLAGQGIQYFGAGTRLSVL.

The chain has TRBV6-5 and TRBJ1-4; possible D gene TRBD1, 6 bases. The CDR3 contains 14 residues. Between the trimmed V and J ends, which lost 6 bases and 7 bases, there was a span of 15 bases. From germline, CDR1 is MNHEY and CDR2 SVGAGI. CDR3 nucleotides: TGTGCCAGCAGCCGTACAGGGTTGGGTGAAAAACTGTTTTTT. Protein sequence: CASSRTGLGEKLFF.

The gene calls are TRBV6-5 and TRBJ2-7; TRBD1 aligns across 7 bases. In germline, CDR1 is MNHEY, CDR2 SVGAGI. CDR3 length: 15 amino acids. Trimming took 6 bases from V and 3 from J; bases not matched to a gene: 11. The CDR3: CASSRDRAGGYEQYF. The CDR3 region has the DNA TGTGCCAGCAGCAGGGACCGGGCAGGGGGCTACGAGCAGTACTTC.

The DNA for the CDR3 is TGCGCCAGCAGATCAGACAGGGTAAAGATATATAGCAATCAGCCCCAGCATTTT. Its protein is CASRSDRVKIYSNQPQHF. This sequence joins TRBV23-1 and TRBJ1-5, with 7 positions matching TRBD1. TRBV23-1 is reported as an ORF; its role is uncertain. The CDR3 covers 18 residues. J gave up 0 bases and V 6 bases, and 14 bases lay outside the gene matches.

This chain uses TRBV10-3 with TRBJ2-1, with 10 bases matching TRBD1. CDR1 ENHRY and CDR2 SYGVKD come from the germline V gene. V lost 0 bases, J lost 8 bases, and 4 bases stayed unmatched. The CDR3 loop spans 15 amino acids. The CDR3 protein is CAISESAGTGDEQFF. CDR3 DNA: TGTGCCATCAGTGAGTCGGCAGGGACAGGGGATGAGCAGTTCTTC.

This clone was seen only once. The genes are TRBV2 and TRBJ1-5; unclear D gene. Looked up from germline, CDR1 is SNHLY and CDR2 is FYNNEI. Trimming took off 8 bases at V and 3 bases at J, with 14 bases between the two ends. CDR3 length equals 14 residues. CDR3: CASRPPGINQPQHF. Written as DNA, the CDR3 is TGTGCCAGCCGCCCCCCGGGAATCAATCAGCCCCAGCATTTT.

The chain combines TRBV7-9 with TRBJ2-1; D may be TRBD2 (5 bases). CDR3 length: 15 residues. Germline V gene sequence: CDR1 SEHNR, CDR2 FQNEAQ (reference sequence). With 5 bases removed from V and 8 bases from J, the gap between germline ends came to 19 bases. The CDR3 sequence is CASSPRRAVGYEQFF. The CDR3 DNA reads TGTGCCAGCAGCCCTAGAAGAGCGGTGGGGTATGAGCAGTTCTTC.

The chain is built from TRBV20-1 and TRBJ2-1; TRBD1 might be the D (5 bases). The V end lost 6 bases, the J end lost 8 bases, and 8 bases lay between the germline ends. CDR3 size: 10 residues. Germline loops: CDR1 DFQATT, CDR2 SNEGSKA (reference sequence). The CDR3 sequence: CSAQGYEQFF. As DNA, the CDR3 is TGCAGTGCCCAGGGTTATGAGCAGTTCTTC.

The chain couples TRBV27 to TRBJ2-1; 8 nucleotides align to TRBD2. J gave up 6 bases and V 5 bases, and 6 bases lay outside the gene matches. The CDR3 consists of 14 residues. CDR1 is MNHEY and CDR2 is SMNVEV in the germline V gene (reference sequence). Written as DNA, the CDR3 is TGTGCCAGCAGTGTAACCAGCGGGGGCAATGAGCAGTTCTTC. Protein: CASSVTSGGNEQFF.

The chain links TRBV5-1 to TRBJ1-3; 7 nucleotides align to TRBD1. Germline V gene data show CDR1 as SGHRS and CDR2 as YFSETQ. V shed 4 bases, J shed 2 bases, and the junction held 3 bases outside the gene matches. This CDR3 comprises 14 residues. The CDR3 is CASSTGEPGNTIYF. CDR3 DNA: TGCGCCAGCAGCACAGGGGAACCTGGAAACACCATATATTTT.

On this clone: Other DNA sequences within the sample encode an identical CDR3. The CDR3 DNA reads as TGTGCCAGCAGCCTCCGGGGCAATGAGCAGTTCTTC. Residues: CASSLRGNEQFF. V usage is TRBV7-6 and J usage is TRBJ2-1, with a tentative D call TRBD2 (5 bases). V lost 5 bases to trimming and J lost 6 bases, with 8 bases between them. The CDR3 extends over 12 amino acids. The germline V gene has CDR1 SGHVS and CDR2 FNYEAQ.

The chain carries TRBV4-1 and TRBJ1-6; possibly TRBD1 for D (6 bases). Germline lookup yields CDR1 MGHRA and CDR2 YSYEKL. There are 16 residues in the CDR3. The ends were cut back, 0 bases at V and 8 bases at J, with 14 bases in the middle. CDR3 sequence reads: CASSQDAGAGDSPLHF. CDR3 nucleotide sequence: TGCGCCAGCAGCCAAGATGCAGGGGCAGGAGATTCACCCCTCCACTTT.